The 7 T cell receptor beta chains reported below all come from one sample, sequenced in a study of blood T cell repertoires in COVID-19. Measured with immunoSEQ multiplex PCR; TCRdb has only the in-frame clones, and not every one. The table lists under 150,000 clones, roughly 85% of them singletons. Sequenced sample: peripheral blood. The receptors shown here come from a man in his forties or fifties with acute or convalescent COVID-19.

CDR3 nucleotides: TGTGCCAGCAGTCCACCCTACACAGATACGCAGTATTTT. Translating gives CASSPPYTDTQYF. The V gene is TRBV25-1, the J gene TRBJ2-3; D not resolved. The CDR3 is made up of 13 amino acids. The ends were cut back, 5 bases at V and 2 bases at J, with 8 bases in the middle. Germline V gene sequence: CDR1 MGHDK, CDR2 SYGVNS.

The chain employs TRBV5-1 and TRBJ2-1, with TRBD2 matching over 8 bases. Germline V gene sequence: CDR1 SGHRS, CDR2 YFSETQ. V shed 0 bases and J 8 bases; nucleotides not matched to a gene: 7. The CDR3 sequence is 15 residues long. The CDR3 sequence: CASSLVSGGGDEQFF. Written as DNA, the CDR3 is TGCGCCAGCAGCTTGGTCAGCGGGGGTGGAGATGAGCAGTTCTTC.

The chain recombines TRBV11-3 with TRBJ2-3; 10 positions agree with TRBD2. Germline CDR1 SGHNT, CDR2 YENEEA. Trimming cost V 1 base and J 4 bases; bases outside gene matches: 8. The CDR3 totals 17 residues. The CDR3 region has the DNA TGTGCCAGCAGCTTAGGAGTCAGTAGCGGGGGGTCAGATACGCAGTATTTT. Encoded protein: CASSLGVSSGGSDTQYF.

The V call is TRBV7-3, the J call TRBJ1-1, with TRBD1 matching over 7 bases. This CDR3 comprises 14 residues. Germline V lookup: CDR1 SGHTA, CDR2 FQGTGA. Unmatched junction bases numbered 4, after V lost 5 bases and J lost 1 base. The DNA for the CDR3 is TGTGCCAGCAGCCCCGGGACAGCGAACACTGAAGCTTTCTTT. It encodes CASSPGTANTEAFF. Filled out from reference TRBV7-3 and TRBJ1-1, the complete variable domain reads GAGVSQTPSNKVTEKGKYVELRCDPISGHTALYWYRQSLGQGPEFLIYFQGTGAADDSGLPNDRFFAVRPEGSVSTLKIQRTERGDSAVYLCASSPGTANTEAFFGQGTRLTVV.

The chain is built from TRBV5-1 and TRBJ2-3; 12 nucleotides match TRBD1. CDR1 is SGHRS and CDR2 is YFSETQ in the germline V gene. Trimming at V came to 0 bases and at J to 6 bases, leaving 5 bases not matched to a gene. This CDR3 is 16 amino acids long. The CDR3 DNA follows: TGCGCCAGCAGCTTGGGGGGACAGGGGGCCAGGGATACGCAGTATTTT. Protein: CASSLGGQGARDTQYF.

This chain uses TRBV19 with TRBJ2-7; D unclear. The CDR3 is 13 residues long. V was cut by 3 bases and J by 4 bases, with 10 bases left in between. Germline V CDR1 and CDR2: LNHDA, SQIVND (reference sequence). The CDR3 DNA reads as TGTGCCAGTAGTATGGTTTGGGCATACGAGCAGTACTTC. Protein product: CASSMVWAYEQYF.

V and J are TRBV19 and TRBJ2-2; the D gene is possibly TRBD1 (6 bases). The CDR3 consists of 13 residues. The germline V and J ends were trimmed by 5 bases and 5 bases, with 9 bases remaining between them. Germline-derived CDR1 and CDR2 are LNHDA and SQIVND (reference sequence). CDR3 bases: TGTGCCAGTAGTTTACAGGGTACCGGGGAGCTGTTTTTT. Amino acid sequence: CASSLQGTGELFF.